Presented here are 18 T cell receptor beta chains from one specimen sequenced in a study of T cells in Graves' hyperthyroidism and ophthalmopathy. From RNA transcripts, TCR beta CDR3 regions were amplified. The HTBI primer set served for first-round RT-PCR of the TCR CDR3. TCRdb itself ran the multiplex PCR reads through MiXCR, one entry per CDR3 protein. Here the sample spans hundreds of thousands of distinct CDR3 sequences, roughly 15% being singletons. Sequences were obtained from blood. The source is a woman aged 55-69 years with Graves' ophthalmopathy.

This clonotype occurred many times. The gene calls are TRBV12-3 or TRBV12-4 and TRBJ1-1; no clear D gene. CDR3 length equals 14 residues. V shed 2 bases and J shed 1 base, with 8 bases lying between them. The CDR3 bases are TGTGCCAGCAGTTTATGGGTAAGGAACACTGAAGCTTTCTTT. This gives the protein CASSLWVRNTEAFF.

This clonotype was counted many times. This chain uses TRBV7-8 with TRBJ2-2; 11 bases fit TRBD2. Trimming removed 1 base from V and 6 bases from J; junction bases left unmatched: 4. Germline V gene sequence: CDR1 SGHVS, CDR2 FQNEAQ. There are 16 residues in the CDR3. CDR3 sequence reads: CASSLVTSGSPGELFF. In DNA form, the CDR3 reads TGTGCCAGCAGCTTAGTAACTAGCGGGAGTCCCGGGGAGCTGTTTTTT.

The sample holds many counts of this clonotype. CDR3 in DNA: TGTGCCAGCAGTCCCAACACCGCGAACACTGAAGCTTTCTTT. Translation gives CASSPNTANTEAFF. This chain connects TRBV27 to TRBJ1-1, with unresolved D. Germline loops: CDR1 MNHEY, CDR2 SMNVEV (reference sequence). Trimming removed 5 bases from V and 1 base from J, with 11 bases in between. The CDR3 has 14 amino acids.

The chain carries TRBV4-1 and TRBJ2-5; D gene uncertain. The CDR3 has 13 amino acids. The V end lost 1 base, the J end lost 4 bases, and 7 bases lay between the germline ends. In germline, CDR1 is MGHRA, CDR2 YSYEKL. CDR3 sequence (DNA): TGCGCCAGCAGCCAAGTTATTTTAGAGACCCAGTACTTC. This codes for CASSQVILETQYF.

This clonotype was detected a few times. This sequence joins TRBV28 and TRBJ1-5, with D maybe TRBD1 (5 bases). This CDR3 contains 16 residues. Trimming left V 6 bases short and J 1 base short, with 16 bases between. Germline CDR1 MDHEN, CDR2 SYDVKM. The CDR3 DNA is TGTGCCAGCAGCAGGATACTGGGGGACAGCAATCAGCCCCAGCATTTT. Translating it yields CASSRILGDSNQPQHF.

This clonotype was counted at least ten times. J is TRBJ1-2 and V is TRBV7-9; no reliable D call. Germline V gene sequence: CDR1 SEHNR, CDR2 FQNEAQ (reference sequence). The CDR3 is 13 amino acids. The V end was cut by 2 bases, the J end by 2 bases, with 6 bases between. The CDR3 DNA follows: TGTGCCAGCAGCTTAAACCTCAACTATGGCTACACCTTC. Amino acids: CASSLNLNYGYTF.

This clonotype was recorded many times. This chain uses TRBV5-5 with TRBJ2-5; the D gene is possibly TRBD2 (6 bases). The CDR3 extends over 14 amino acids. Trimming left V 2 bases short and J 2 bases short, with 10 bases between. Germline V lookup: CDR1 SGHKS, CDR2 YYEKEE (reference sequence). For the CDR3, the DNA is TGTGCCAGCAGCTTCGTGGGGGGTCAAGAGACCCAGTACTTC. Protein: CASSFVGGQETQYF.

The J gene is TRBJ2-6, the V gene TRBV30; D gene unclear. V was cut by 1 base and J by 3 bases, with 1 base left in between. CDR1 GTSNPN and CDR2 SVGIG come from the germline V gene (reference sequence). The CDR3 has 12 residues. In nucleotides, the CDR3 is TGTGCCTGGAGTGGTGGGGCCAACGTCCTGACTTTC. The encoded protein is CAWSGGANVLTF.

There are many counts of this clonotype. The chain uses TRBV7-9 and TRBJ2-7, with D unclear. With 3 bases removed from V and 4 bases from J, the gap between germline ends came to 13 bases. Germline CDR1 is SEHNR and CDR2 is FQNEAQ (reference sequence). The CDR3 has 14 amino acids. The CDR3 bases are TGTGCCAGCAGCTTGTCCCGGAATAGTTACGAGCAGTACTTC. Residues: CASSLSRNSYEQYF. Combining the CDR3 with reference TRBV7-9 and TRBJ2-7 gives the whole variable domain DTGVSQNPRHKITKRGQNVTFRCDPISEHNRLYWYRQTLGQGPEFLTYFQNEAQLEKSRLLSDRFSAERPKGSFSTLEIQRTEQGDSAMYLCASSLSRNSYEQYFGPGTRLTVT.

This clonotype was observed many times. The chain recombines TRBV11-2 with TRBJ2-1, with D perhaps TRBD1 or TRBD2 (5 bases each). Trimming pared 1 base from V and 0 bases from J, leaving 10 bases between. Per the germline V gene, CDR1 is SGHAT and CDR2 is FQNNGV. The CDR3 totals 16 residues. CDR3 nucleotides: TGTGCCAGCAGCTTAGGAGAGGGGCGCTCCTACAATGAGCAGTTCTTC. This gives the protein CASSLGEGRSYNEQFF.

This clonotype was seen repeatedly, ten times or more. The chain recombines TRBV4-2 with TRBJ2-2; 7 bases are a match to TRBD2. The J segment lost 6 bases and the V segment lost 6 bases, leaving 10 bases of the junction unmatched. The CDR3 is made up of 15 amino acids. Germline CDR1 LGHNA, CDR2 YNFKEQ. The chain's CDR3 is CASSSEGGKSGELFF. The DNA for the CDR3 is TGTGCCAGCAGTAGCGAGGGAGGGAAGTCCGGGGAGCTGTTTTTT.

At least ten counts were recorded for this clonotype. The gene calls are TRBV28 and TRBJ2-7; 8 nucleotides match TRBD2. The CDR3 consists of 14 residues. With V trimmed by 2 bases and J by 6 bases, 6 bases remained unmatched. The V gene's germline CDR1 is MDHEN and CDR2 SYDVKM. The CDR3 nucleotides read TGTGCCAGCAGTTTAGGGGGACTAGTATCCGAGCAGTACTTC. This gives the protein CASSLGGLVSEQYF.

This rearrangement joins TRBV18 to TRBJ2-3, with D unclear. The CDR3 runs to 16 residues. V lost 3 bases, J lost 1 base, and 14 bases lay in between. In germline, CDR1 is KGHSH, CDR2 LQKENI. The CDR3 loop is CASSPVNRPGTDTQYF. CDR3 sequence (DNA): TGTGCCAGCTCACCGGTAAACAGACCCGGCACAGATACGCAGTATTTT.

This clonotype turned up a few times. This chain joins TRBV5-1 and TRBJ2-2; 8 bases line up with TRBD2. CDR3 length: 18 amino acids. Germline V gene lookup returns CDR1 SGHRS and CDR2 YFSETQ. The V and J ends lost 4 bases and 0 bases, in that order; junction bases with no gene match: 11. The CDR3 coding sequence is TGCGCCAGCAGCCGGATTCCAACTAGCGGAGCGAACACCGGGGAGCTGTTTTTT. It encodes CASSRIPTSGANTGELFF.

The genes are TRBV10-3 and TRBJ2-1, with D perhaps matching TRBD1 (6 bases). Per germline, CDR1 ENHRY and CDR2 SYGVKD. The CDR3 is 17 residues long. Trimming removed 0 bases at V and 0 bases at J, with 12 bases between. The CDR3 bases are TGTGCCATCAGTGAGTCCGGGACATTAAGCTCCTACAATGAGCAGTTCTTC. It yields the protein CAISESGTLSSYNEQFF.

This rearrangement joins TRBV28 to TRBJ2-3; 10 bases map to TRBD2. The germline V gene encodes CDR1 MDHEN and CDR2 SYDVKM. The CDR3 loop spans 14 amino acids. The junction had 9 bases not matched to a gene; V was cut back by 7 bases and J by 8 bases. CDR3 bases: TGTGCCAGCAACTTAGCGGGAGGTCTGAGTACGCAGTATTTT. Encoded protein: CASNLAGGLSTQYF. The whole variable domain, filled in from reference TRBV28 and TRBJ2-3, reads DVKVTQSSRYLVKRTGEKVFLECVQDMDHENMFWYRQDPGLGLRLIYFSYDVKMKEKGDIPEGYSVSREKKERFSLILESASTNQTSMYLCASNLAGGLSTQYFGPGTRLTVL.

This clonotype has at least ten counts. This rearrangement joins TRBV11-2 to TRBJ1-4; 8 bases fit TRBD1. CDR1 is SGHAT, CDR2 FQNNGV, per germline. The CDR3 has 14 amino acids. V shed 5 bases and J 7 bases; nucleotides not matched to a gene: 6. The CDR3 reads CASSMIRGPEKLFF. The CDR3 DNA is TGTGCCAGCAGCATGATCAGGGGGCCTGAAAAACTGTTTTTT.

This clonotype was seen repeatedly, ten times or more. The chain combines TRBV28 with TRBJ2-7; 10 nucleotides match TRBD1. The CDR3 has 14 amino acids. Germline V lookup: CDR1 MDHEN, CDR2 SYDVKM. The V gene end was trimmed by 5 bases and the J gene end by 6 bases; junction bases not matched to a gene: 7. The CDR3 DNA reads as TGTGCCAGCAGTCCCGGACAGGGGGTTGGCGAGCAGTACTTC. It encodes CASSPGQGVGEQYF.